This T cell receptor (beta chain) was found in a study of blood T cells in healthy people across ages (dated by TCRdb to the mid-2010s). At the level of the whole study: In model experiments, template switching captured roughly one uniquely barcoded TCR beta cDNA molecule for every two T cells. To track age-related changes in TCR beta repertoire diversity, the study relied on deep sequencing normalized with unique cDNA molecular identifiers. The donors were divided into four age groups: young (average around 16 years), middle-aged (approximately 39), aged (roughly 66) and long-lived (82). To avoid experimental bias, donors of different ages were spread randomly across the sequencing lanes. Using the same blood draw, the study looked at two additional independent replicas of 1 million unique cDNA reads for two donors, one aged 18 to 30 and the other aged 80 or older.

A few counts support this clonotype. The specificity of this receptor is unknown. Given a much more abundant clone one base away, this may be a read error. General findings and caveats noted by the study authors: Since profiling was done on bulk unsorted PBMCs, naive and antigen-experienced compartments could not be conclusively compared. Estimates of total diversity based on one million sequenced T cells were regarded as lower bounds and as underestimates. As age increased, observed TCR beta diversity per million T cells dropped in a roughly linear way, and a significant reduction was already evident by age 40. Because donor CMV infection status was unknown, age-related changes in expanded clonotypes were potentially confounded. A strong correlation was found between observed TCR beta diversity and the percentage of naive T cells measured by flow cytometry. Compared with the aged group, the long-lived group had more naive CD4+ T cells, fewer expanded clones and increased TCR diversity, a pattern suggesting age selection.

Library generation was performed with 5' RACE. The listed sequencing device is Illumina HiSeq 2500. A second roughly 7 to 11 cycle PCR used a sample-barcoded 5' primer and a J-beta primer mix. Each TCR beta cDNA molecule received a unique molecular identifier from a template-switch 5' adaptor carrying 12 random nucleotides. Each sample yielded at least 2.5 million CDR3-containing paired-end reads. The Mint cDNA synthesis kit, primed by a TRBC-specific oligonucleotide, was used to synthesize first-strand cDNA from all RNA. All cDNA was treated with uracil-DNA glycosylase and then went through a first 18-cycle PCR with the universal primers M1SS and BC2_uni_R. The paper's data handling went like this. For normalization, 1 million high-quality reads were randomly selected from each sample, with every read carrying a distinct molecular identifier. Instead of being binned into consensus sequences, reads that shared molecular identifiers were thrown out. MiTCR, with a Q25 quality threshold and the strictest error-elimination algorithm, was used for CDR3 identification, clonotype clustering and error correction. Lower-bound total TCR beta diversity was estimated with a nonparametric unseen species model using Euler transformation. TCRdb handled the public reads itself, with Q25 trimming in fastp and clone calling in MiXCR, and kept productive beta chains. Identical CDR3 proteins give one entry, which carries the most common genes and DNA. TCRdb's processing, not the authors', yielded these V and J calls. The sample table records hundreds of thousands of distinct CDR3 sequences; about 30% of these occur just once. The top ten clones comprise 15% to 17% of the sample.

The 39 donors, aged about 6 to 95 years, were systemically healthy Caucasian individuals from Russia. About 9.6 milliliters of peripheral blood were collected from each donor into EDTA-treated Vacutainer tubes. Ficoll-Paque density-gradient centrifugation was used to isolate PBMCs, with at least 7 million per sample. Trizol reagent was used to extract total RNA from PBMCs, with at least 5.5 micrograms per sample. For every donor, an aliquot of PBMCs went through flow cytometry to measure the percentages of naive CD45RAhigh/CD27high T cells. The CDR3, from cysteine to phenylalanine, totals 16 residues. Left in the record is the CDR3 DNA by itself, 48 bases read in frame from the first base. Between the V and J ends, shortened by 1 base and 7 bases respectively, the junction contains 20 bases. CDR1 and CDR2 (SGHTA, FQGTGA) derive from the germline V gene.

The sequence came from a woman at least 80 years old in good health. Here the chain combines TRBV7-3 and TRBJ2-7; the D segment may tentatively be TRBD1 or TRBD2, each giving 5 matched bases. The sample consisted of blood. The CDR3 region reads CASSLMGDINANEQYF. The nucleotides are TGTGCCAGCAGCTTAATGGGGGATATCAATGCCAATGAGCAGTACTTC.